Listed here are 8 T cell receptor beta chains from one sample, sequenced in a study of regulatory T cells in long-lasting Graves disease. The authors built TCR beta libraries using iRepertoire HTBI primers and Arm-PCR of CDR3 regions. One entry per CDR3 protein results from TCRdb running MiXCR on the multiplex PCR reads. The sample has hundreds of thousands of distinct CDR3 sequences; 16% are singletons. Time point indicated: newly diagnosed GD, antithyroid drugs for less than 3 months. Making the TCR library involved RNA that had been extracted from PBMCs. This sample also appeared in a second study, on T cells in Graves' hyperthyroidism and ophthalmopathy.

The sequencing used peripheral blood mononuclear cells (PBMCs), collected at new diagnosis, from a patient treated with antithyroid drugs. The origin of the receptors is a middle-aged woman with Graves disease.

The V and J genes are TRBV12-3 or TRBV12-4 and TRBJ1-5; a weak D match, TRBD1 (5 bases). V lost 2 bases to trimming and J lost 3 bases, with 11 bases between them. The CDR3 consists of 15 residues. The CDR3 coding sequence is TGTGCCAGCAGTTTAAATTTGGGACCCAATCAGCCCCAGCATTTT. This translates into CASSLNLGPNQPQHF.

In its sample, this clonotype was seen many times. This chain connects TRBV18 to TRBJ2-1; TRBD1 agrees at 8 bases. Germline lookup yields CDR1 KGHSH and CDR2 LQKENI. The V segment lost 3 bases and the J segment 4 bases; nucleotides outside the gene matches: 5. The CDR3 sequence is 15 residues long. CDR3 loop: CASSPGTGMYNEQFF. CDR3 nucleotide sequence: TGTGCCAGCTCACCTGGGACAGGAATGTACAATGAGCAGTTCTTC. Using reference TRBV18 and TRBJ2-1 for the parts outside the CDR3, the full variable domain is NAGVMQNPRHLVRRRGQEARLRCSPMKGHSHVYWYRQLPEEGLKFMVYLQKENIIDESGMPKERFSAEFPKEGPSILRIQQVVRGDSAAYFCASSPGTGMYNEQFFGPGTRLTVL.

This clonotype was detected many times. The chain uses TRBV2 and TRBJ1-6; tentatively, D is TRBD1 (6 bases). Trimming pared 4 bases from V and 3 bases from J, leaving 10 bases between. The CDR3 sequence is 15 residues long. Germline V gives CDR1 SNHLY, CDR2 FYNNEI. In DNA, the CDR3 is TGTGCCAGCAGTGCGGACAGCTTCTATAATTCACCCCTCCACTTT. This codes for CASSADSFYNSPLHF. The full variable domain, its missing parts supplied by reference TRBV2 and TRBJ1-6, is EPEVTQTPSHQVTQMGQEVILRCVPISNHLYFYWYRQILGQKVEFLVSFYNNEISEKSEIFDDQFSVERPDGSNFTLKIRSTKLEDSAMYFCASSADSFYNSPLHFGNGTRLTVT.

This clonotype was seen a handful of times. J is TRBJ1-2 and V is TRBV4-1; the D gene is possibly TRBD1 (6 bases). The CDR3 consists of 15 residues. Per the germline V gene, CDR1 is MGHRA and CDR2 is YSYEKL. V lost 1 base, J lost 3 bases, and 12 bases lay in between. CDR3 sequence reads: CASSQVRGAYYGYTF. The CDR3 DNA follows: TGCGCCAGCAGCCAAGTCCGGGGGGCCTACTATGGCTACACCTTC.

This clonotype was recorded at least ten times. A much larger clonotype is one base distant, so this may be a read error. The CDR3 nucleotides are TGTGCCAGCAGCTCGACAGTAAACTATGGCTACACCTTC. Its translation: CASSSTVNYGYTF. The V call is TRBV7-9, the J call TRBJ1-2, with a possible D match to TRBD1 (5 bases). Looked up from germline, CDR1 is SEHNR and CDR2 is FQNEAQ (reference sequence). Trimming shortened V by 4 bases and J by 2 bases, and 8 bases separated the two germline ends. The CDR3 loop spans 13 amino acids.

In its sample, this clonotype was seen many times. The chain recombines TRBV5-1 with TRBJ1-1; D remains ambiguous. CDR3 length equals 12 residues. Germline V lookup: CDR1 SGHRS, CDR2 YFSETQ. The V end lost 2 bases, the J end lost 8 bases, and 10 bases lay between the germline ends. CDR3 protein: CASSFMGGEAFF. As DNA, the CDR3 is TGCGCCAGCAGCTTTATGGGCGGCGAAGCTTTCTTT.

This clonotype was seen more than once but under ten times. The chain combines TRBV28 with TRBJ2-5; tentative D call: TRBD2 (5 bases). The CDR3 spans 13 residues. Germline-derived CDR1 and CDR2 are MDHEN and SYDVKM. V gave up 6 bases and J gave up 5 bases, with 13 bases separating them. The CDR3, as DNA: TGTGCCAGCAGCTTTGGGAGCAGCGAGACCCAGTACTTC. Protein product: CASSFGSSETQYF. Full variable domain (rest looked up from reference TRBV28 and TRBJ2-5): DVKVTQSSRYLVKRTGEKVFLECVQDMDHENMFWYRQDPGLGLRLIYFSYDVKMKEKGDIPEGYSVSREKKERFSLILESASTNQTSMYLCASSFGSSETQYFGPGTRLLVL.

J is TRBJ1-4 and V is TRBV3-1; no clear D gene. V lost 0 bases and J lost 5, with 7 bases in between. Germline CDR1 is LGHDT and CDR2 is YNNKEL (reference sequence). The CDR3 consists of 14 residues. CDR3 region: CASSQETVNEKLFF. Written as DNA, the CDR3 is TGTGCCAGCAGCCAAGAAACTGTAAATGAAAAACTGTTTTTT.